This T cell receptor (beta chain) was identified in a study of beta chain features in type 1 diabetes (dated by TCRdb to the late 2010s). Study-wide context: No differences in mean age, gender distribution, total cell number or subset yield were found between patients and healthy donors. In the study, recently diagnosed type 1 diabetes patients and matched healthy donors were compared on the TCRB repertoires of their sorted circulating CD4+ T cell subsets. A total of roughly 100 million sorted cells were examined across all samples, and the number of cells per subset was strongly correlated with RNA yield. Naive and central memory subsets were obtained from all 30 or so donors, but regulatory and stem cell-like memory subsets were isolated from only 8 patients and about 8 healthy donors.

The entire isolated RNA was reverse transcribed using the High Capacity cDNA Reverse Transcription Kit, and thus expressed TCRB transcripts were sequenced. Deep immunoSEQ sequencing was applied to naive, central memory and regulatory T cell samples, giving an average of around 3.4 million total reads per sample. Sorted cells were lysed in RLT buffer and RNA was extracted with DNase-treated RNeasy Micro or Mini kits, depending on cell number. Each cell subset was processed separately to prevent cross-contamination, with patient and healthy donor samples processed together. TCRB sequences were amplified from cDNA with the immunoSEQ multiplex PCR, producing 87-bp fragments spanning the CDR3 region. The amplicons were sequenced using the Illumina HiSeq platform. As for how the authors treated the data: PCR bias was computationally corrected using synthetic template baselines, reads within Hamming distance 2 were collapsed, and singletons that could not be merged were discarded. Reads were aligned against IMGT so that V, D and J genes, CDR3 length and insertions or deletions at six rearrangement sites could be assigned. Clonotype counts were normalized to sorted cell number within each subset before computing true diversity and Gini coefficients with the tcR R package. The overlap coefficient, calculated on TCRB nucleotide sequences, was used to quantify repertoire sharing. Out-of-frame TCRB sequences from naive cells were analyzed to stand in for the pre-selection repertoire. As stored in TCRdb, this immuneACCESS dataset retains in-frame rearrangements with V and J assigned. A fraction of the clones does not appear; measured against another copy, unresolved V genes explain less than half of the discrepancy, and the remainder lacks a known reason. The V and J calls and clone size were taken over from that table, and D and trimming were inferred from the DNA. This sample comprises around 340,000 clones, around a fifth of them detected only once. Jointly, the top ten make up 0.035% to 0.05% of the sample.

From a lookup of the germline V gene, CDR1 and CDR2 are SNHLY and FYNNEI. The CDR3 starts with the cysteine, ends with the phenylalanine, and has 13 residues. Only the CDR3 DNA stays, 39 bases, in frame from base 1. Deletion took 4 bases off V and 1 base off J, with a span of 8 bases between the germline ends. A remark on this clone: No cognate antigen has been identified for it. Base qualities are not provided; no much larger clone lies one nucleotide away.

Overall results and qualifications from the work: PCR might favor shorter templates, but patient and control samples were amplified and corrected together, so any skew would affect both groups equally. Only small numbers of individuals were included in the HLA sub-analyses, which left unresolved whether HLA type had any influence on TCRB rearrangement. Type 1 diabetes patients showed a moderate but significant shortening of TCRB CDR3 length in all four CD4+ subsets. Naive, central memory and regulatory TCRB repertoires appeared more similar among patients than among healthy donors. At VDJ recombination sites, type 1 diabetes patients had fewer insertions and more deleted nucleotides, which implies abnormalities in thymic rearrangement. Because cDNA rather than genomic DNA was sequenced, highly expressing activated cells could have been over-represented, although no difference in activation and CD3 levels was found between groups.

Each donor gave one peripheral blood draw, averaging about 100 mL, which was collected into heparinised tubes. A BD FACSAria II and a panel including CD45RO, CCR7, CD25, CD127, CD95 and CD27 were used to sort naive, central memory, regulatory and stem cell-like memory CD4+ T cells. A purity above 95% was achieved for all sorted populations. Right away, PBMCs were isolated by Lymphoprep density gradient centrifugation and were stained directly, with no culture step. So that batch effects would be minimized, each experiment stained and sorted samples in pairs, pairing one healthy donor with one patient.

The chain employs TRBV2 and TRBJ2-7; the D gene is possibly TRBD2, with 6 bases matching. This clonotype was sampled from a woman aged 18 to 35 in good health. Material for sequencing was naive CD4+ T cells from blood. The sample's cell subset or site label, in plain terms: true naive CD4+ T cells. The DNA reads as follows: TGTGCCAGCAGTGTTGGAGGGTCCTACGAGCAGTACTTC. It encodes CASSVGGSYEQYF.